In its sample, the clone carrying this TCR beta chain was seen many times. As yet, its antigen is unknown. This entry belongs to a study of CD8 T cells in ankylosing spondylitis. Overall study results and limits: Reports of some motif variants in reactive arthritis synovial fluid and blood predate this one.

By quantitative 5'-RACE with molecular barcodes, the TCR beta libraries were made. TCRdb redid the calling of the 5' RACE reads with MiXCR, one entry per CDR3 protein. Among a few hundred thousand distinct CDR3 sequences listed, around 10% were seen once. The V end lost 5 bases, the J end lost 1 base, and 8 bases lay between the germline ends. The CDR3 runs 12 residues. CDR1 SQVTM and CDR2 ANQGSEA come from the germline V gene. The sequencing sample was made of blood, either unsorted or a sorted T cell fraction (not recorded which). The chain is built from TRBV29-1 and TRBJ1-2; D is undetermined. This sequence was found in a female donor with ankylosing spondylitis or in good health (not recorded which). The CDR3 coding sequence is TGCAGCGTTTCTTCCTTTAACTATGGCTACACCTTC. This encodes CSVSSFNYGYTF.